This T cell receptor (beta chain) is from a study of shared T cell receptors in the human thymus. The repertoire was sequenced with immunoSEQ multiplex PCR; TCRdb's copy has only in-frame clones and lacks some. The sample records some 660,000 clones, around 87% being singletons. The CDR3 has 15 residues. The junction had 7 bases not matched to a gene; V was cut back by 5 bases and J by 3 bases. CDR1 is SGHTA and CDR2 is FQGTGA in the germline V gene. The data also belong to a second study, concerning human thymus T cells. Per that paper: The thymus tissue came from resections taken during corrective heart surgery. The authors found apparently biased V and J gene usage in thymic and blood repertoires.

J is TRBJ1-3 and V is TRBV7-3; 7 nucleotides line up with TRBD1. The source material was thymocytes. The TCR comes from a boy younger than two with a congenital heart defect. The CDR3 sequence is CASSPGQGGGNTIYF. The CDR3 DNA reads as TGTGCCAGCAGCCCCGGGCAGGGGGGTGGAAACACCATATATTTT.